Listed below are T cell receptor beta chains from one sample, sequenced in a study of regulatory T cells in long-lasting Graves disease. TCRdb fed the multiplex PCR reads into MiXCR, producing one record per CDR3 protein. The table records approximately 390,000 distinct CDR3 sequences, around 15% of them present only once. These data also formed part of another study, on T cells in Graves' hyperthyroidism and ophthalmopathy.

Sequencing used peripheral blood mononuclear cells (PBMCs), obtained at new diagnosis, from a patient treated with antithyroid drugs. These receptors originate from a young woman with Graves disease. The CDR3 runs from the conserved cysteine through the conserved F or W. Fields, in order: V gene, D gene, clone size, J gene, CDR3 DNA, CDR3 protein. D genes are given only for firm matches. Not all rows give a size; the values are once, few, many and, for expanded clones, a class.

V gene: TRBV6-1; D gene: .; clone size: .; J gene: TRBJ2-6; CDR3 DNA: TGTGCCAGCAGGACTTCCTCTGGGGCCAACGTCCTGACTTTC; CDR3 protein: CASRTSSGANVLTF
V gene: TRBV6-2/TRBV6-3; D gene: .; clone size: many; J gene: TRBJ2-7; CDR3 DNA: TGTGCCAGCAGTGTGTCCAGGGTCACACTCTCCTACGAGCAGTACTTC; CDR3 protein: CASSVSRVTLSYEQYF
V gene: TRBV3-1; D gene: .; clone size: many; J gene: TRBJ2-3; CDR3 DNA: TGTGCCAGCAGCCAGGTGGATACGCAGTATTTT; CDR3 protein: CASSQVDTQYF
V gene: TRBV20-1; D gene: TRBD2; clone size: .; J gene: TRBJ2-1; CDR3 DNA: TGCAGTGCTGAAGGGACTAGCGGGGGGGTCGGTGAGCAGTTCTTC; CDR3 protein: CSAEGTSGGVGEQFF
V gene: TRBV11-1; D gene: .; clone size: .; J gene: TRBJ2-1; CDR3 DNA: TGTGCCAGCAGCTTAGATGCCGGGTGGGTGGATGAGCAGTTCTTC; CDR3 protein: CASSLDAGWVDEQFF
V gene: TRBV2; D gene: TRBD2; clone size: many; J gene: TRBJ2-3; CDR3 DNA: TGTGCCAGCAGAGCGGGGGGACTCACAGATACGCAGTATTTT; CDR3 protein: CASRAGGLTDTQYF
V gene: TRBV11-2; D gene: TRBD1; clone size: .; J gene: TRBJ1-3; CDR3 DNA: TGTGCCAGCAGCCTACCGGGACAGGGGGCTGGAAACACCATATATTTT; CDR3 protein: CASSLPGQGAGNTIYF
V gene: TRBV20-1; D gene: .; clone size: many; J gene: TRBJ2-7; CDR3 DNA: TGCAGTGCTAGAGTTCGGGCGAGCTCCTACGAGCAGTACTTC; CDR3 protein: CSARVRASSYEQYF
V gene: TRBV29-1; D gene: .; clone size: many; J gene: TRBJ2-7; CDR3 DNA: TGCAGCGTTGTTGGGGAAATCTACGAGCAGTACTTC; CDR3 protein: CSVVGEIYEQYF
V gene: TRBV20-1; D gene: .; clone size: few; J gene: TRBJ1-1; CDR3 DNA: TGCAGTGCTAGAGATGGGGCCTACACTGAAGCTTTCTTT; CDR3 protein: CSARDGAYTEAFF
V gene: TRBV7-2; D gene: .; clone size: .; J gene: TRBJ2-7; CDR3 DNA: TGTGCCAGCAGCTTAGCGATGTCTTCCTACGAGCAGTACTTC; CDR3 protein: CASSLAMSSYEQYF
V gene: TRBV6-2/TRBV6-3; D gene: TRBD2; clone size: .; J gene: TRBJ2-7; CDR3 DNA: TGTGCCAGCACCAAAGGCGGAGCGGGAGCCTGGCACGAGCAGTACTTC; CDR3 protein: CASTKGGAGAWHEQYF